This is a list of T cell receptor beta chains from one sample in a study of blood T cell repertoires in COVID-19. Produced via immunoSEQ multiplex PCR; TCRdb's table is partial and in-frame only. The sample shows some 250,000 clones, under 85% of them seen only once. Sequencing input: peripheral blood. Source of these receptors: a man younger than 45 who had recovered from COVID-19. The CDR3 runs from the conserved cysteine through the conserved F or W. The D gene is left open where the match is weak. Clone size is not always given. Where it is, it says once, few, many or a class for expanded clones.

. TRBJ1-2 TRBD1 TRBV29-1 TGCAGCGTTGACCAACGGGACAGTAGCGGCTACACCTTC CSVDQRDSSGYTF
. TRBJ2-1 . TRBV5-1 TGCGCCAGCAGGATCTACGGGGGAACGAATGAGCAGTTCTTC CASRIYGGTNEQFF
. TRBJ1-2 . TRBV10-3 TGTGCCTCCGAGGCGAGCCCTTCCTATGGCTACACCTTC CASEASPSYGYTF
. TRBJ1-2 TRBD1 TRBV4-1 TGCGCCAGCAGCCAGGAATCCGGGACAGGGAATGGCTACACCTTC CASSQESGTGNGYTF
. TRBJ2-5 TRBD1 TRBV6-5 TGTGCCAGCAGCCGGACAGGGGGCCTGGAGACCCAGTACTTC CASSRTGGLETQYF
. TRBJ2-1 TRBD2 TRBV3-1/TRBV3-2 TGTGCCAGCAGAGCCAGGGCGGGGGACAATGAGCAGTTCTTC CASRARAGDNEQFF
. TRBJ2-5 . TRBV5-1 TGCGCCAGCAGCTTGTCCGGACAGAACCAAGAGACCCAGTACTTC CASSLSGQNQETQYF
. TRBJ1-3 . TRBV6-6 TGTGCCAGCAGTACAAACGATAACACCATATATTTT CASSTNDNTIYF
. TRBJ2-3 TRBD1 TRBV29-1 TGCAGCGCGGACAGGGGGATATCGGATACGCAGTATTTT CSADRGISDTQYF
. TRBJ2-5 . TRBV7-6 TGTGCCAGCAGCCCAAAGAGGCGGAGGGCGGAGACCCAGTACTTC CASSPKRRRAETQYF
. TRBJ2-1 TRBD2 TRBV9 TGTGCCAGCAGCGTAGCTGGGCTAGCGGGGCGTGAGCAGTTCTTC CASSVAGLAGREQFF
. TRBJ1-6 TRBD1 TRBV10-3 TGTGCCATCAGTGATTCCGGGACAGTGAATTCACCCCTCCACTTT CAISDSGTVNSPLHF
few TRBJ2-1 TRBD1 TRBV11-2 TGTGCCAGCAGCTTATTGCGTGACAGGGGCTACAATGAGCAGTTCTTC CASSLLRDRGYNEQFF
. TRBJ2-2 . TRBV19 TGTGCCAGTAGTATCGGGGGCAGGGGGATCTTTACCGGGGAGCTGTTTTTT CASSIGGRGIFTGELFF
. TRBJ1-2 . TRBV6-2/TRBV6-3 TGTGCCAGCAGCGTGGGGCCAGGAGCTCCTAACTATGGCTACACCTTC CASSVGPGAPNYGYTF
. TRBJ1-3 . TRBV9 TGTGCCAGCAGCCCGGGGTTACTCTTTGCTGGAAACACCATATATTTT CASSPGLLFAGNTIYF
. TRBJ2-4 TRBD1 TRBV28 TGTGCCAGCAGTCCCTTGGGACAGGCCACGGGACAAAACATTCAGTACTTC CASSPLGQATGQNIQYF
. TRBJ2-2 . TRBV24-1 TGTGCCACCAGTGAGCAGGGCCCCGGGGAGCTGTTTTTT CATSEQGPGELFF
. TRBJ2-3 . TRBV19 TGTGCCAGTAGTCCCGATAGTCGGGGGGCCACAGATACGCAGTATTTT CASSPDSRGATDTQYF
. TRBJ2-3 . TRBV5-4 TGTGCCAGCAGCTTCCGGGAGCCTGATACGCAGTATTTT CASSFREPDTQYF
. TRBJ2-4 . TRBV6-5 TGTGCCAGCAGTTACTCGATCGGTGGAGCCAAAAACATTCAGTACTTC CASSYSIGGAKNIQYF
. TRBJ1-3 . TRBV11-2 TGTGCCAGCAGCCGGACAGCAGGTTCTGGAAACACCATATATTTT CASSRTAGSGNTIYF
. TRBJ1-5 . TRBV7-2 TGTGCCAGCAGCATTACAGGGAATCAGCCCCAGCATTTT CASSITGNQPQHF
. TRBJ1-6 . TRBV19 TGTGCCAGTAGTATGGGGGCAGGGGCGCCGCATTCACCCCTCCACTTT CASSMGAGAPHSPLHF
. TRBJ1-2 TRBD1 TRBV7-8 TGTGCCAGCAGCTCACAGGGGAATGGCTACACCTTC CASSSQGNGYTF
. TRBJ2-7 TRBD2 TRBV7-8 TGTGCCAGCAGCCGTCGTGTTAGCGGGGTAAACGAGCAGTACTTC CASSRRVSGVNEQYF
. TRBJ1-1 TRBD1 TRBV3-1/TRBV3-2 TGTGCCAGCAGCCATAGGGGGCCCACTGAAGCTTTCTTT CASSHRGPTEAFF
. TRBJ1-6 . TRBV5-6 TGTGCCAGCAGCTTGTCTGCGGCTACCCCTTCACCCCTCCACTTT CASSLSAATPSPLHF
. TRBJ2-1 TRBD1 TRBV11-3 TGTGCCAGCAGCCCCGGGACAGGGATAACTAATGAGCAGTTCTTC CASSPGTGITNEQFF
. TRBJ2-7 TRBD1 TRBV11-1 TGTGCCAGCAGCGAGCTCTCAGGGGGCATGTACGAGCAGTACTTC CASSELSGGMYEQYF
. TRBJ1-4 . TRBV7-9 TGTGCCAGCACCCTGGGGCAGGGATTTGAAAAACTGTTTTTT CASTLGQGFEKLFF
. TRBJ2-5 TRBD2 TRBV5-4 TGTGCCAGCAACCCGGGGGGTTGGGAGACCCAGTACTTC CASNPGGWETQYF
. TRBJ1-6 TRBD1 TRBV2 TGTGCCAGCAGTGAGGACAGGGGAAAAGAATCACCCCTCCACTTT CASSEDRGKESPLHF
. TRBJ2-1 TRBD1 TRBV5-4 TGTGCCAGCAGCTCCTCGGGACAGGGGAGGGATGAGCAGTTCTTC CASSSSGQGRDEQFF
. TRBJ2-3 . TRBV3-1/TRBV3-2 TGTGCCAGCAGCCAAGGGGCAGGAACGCAGTATTTT CASSQGAGTQYF
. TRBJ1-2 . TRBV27 TGTGCCAGCAGTCAAGAAGGGGTATCACACTATGGCTACACCTTC CASSQEGVSHYGYTF
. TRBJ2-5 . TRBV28 TGTGCCAGCAGCCCCTACGGAGTGGGAGAAGAGACCCAGTACTTC CASSPYGVGEETQYF